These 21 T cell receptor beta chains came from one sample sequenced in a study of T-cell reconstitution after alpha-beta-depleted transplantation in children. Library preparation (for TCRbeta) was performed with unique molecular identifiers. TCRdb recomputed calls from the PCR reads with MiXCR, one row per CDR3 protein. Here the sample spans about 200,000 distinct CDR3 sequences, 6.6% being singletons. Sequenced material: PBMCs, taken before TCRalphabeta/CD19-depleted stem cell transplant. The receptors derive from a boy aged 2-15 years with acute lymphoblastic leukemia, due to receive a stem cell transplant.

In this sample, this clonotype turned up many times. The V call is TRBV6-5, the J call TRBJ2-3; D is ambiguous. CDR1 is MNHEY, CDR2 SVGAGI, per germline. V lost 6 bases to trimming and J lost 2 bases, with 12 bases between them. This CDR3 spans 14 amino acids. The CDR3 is CASSTFTDTDTQYF. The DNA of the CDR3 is TGTGCCAGCAGCACTTTTACGGACACAGATACGCAGTATTTT.

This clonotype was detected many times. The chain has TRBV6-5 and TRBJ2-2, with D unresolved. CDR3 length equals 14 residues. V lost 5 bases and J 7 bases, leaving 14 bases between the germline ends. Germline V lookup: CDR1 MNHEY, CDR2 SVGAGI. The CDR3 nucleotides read TGTGCCAGCAGTCCTCCGGCTTATAGCGGGGAGCTGTTTTTT. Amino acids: CASSPPAYSGELFF.

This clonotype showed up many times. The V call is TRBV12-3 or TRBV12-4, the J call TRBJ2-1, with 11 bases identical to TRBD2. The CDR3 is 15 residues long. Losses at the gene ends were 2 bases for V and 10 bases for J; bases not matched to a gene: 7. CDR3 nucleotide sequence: TGTGCCAGCAGTTTATCCCTAGCGGGAGGAATGGAGCAGTTCTTC. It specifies CASSLSLAGGMEQFF.

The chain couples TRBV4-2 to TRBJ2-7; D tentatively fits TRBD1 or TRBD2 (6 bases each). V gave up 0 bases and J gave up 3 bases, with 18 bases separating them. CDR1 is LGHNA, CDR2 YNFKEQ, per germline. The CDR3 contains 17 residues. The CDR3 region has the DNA TGTGCCAGCAGCCAAGAGGGGGGATGGAGGGGGGACTACGAGCAGTACTTC. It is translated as CASSQEGGWRGDYEQYF.

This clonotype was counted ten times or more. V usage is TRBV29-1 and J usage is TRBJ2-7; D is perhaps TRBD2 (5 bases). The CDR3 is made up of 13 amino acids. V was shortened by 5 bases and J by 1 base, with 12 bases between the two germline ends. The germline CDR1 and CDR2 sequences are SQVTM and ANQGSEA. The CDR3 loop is CSVSEGRSYEQYF. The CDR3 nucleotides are TGCAGCGTTTCAGAAGGGAGATCCTACGAGCAGTACTTC.

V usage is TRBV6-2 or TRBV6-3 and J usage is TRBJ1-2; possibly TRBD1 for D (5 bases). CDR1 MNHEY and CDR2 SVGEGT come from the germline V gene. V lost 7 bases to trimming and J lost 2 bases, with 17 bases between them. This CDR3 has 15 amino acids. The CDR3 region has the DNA TGTGCCAGCACCCTACGGGGCGGAGTGAACTATGGCTACACCTTC. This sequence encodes CASTLRGGVNYGYTF.

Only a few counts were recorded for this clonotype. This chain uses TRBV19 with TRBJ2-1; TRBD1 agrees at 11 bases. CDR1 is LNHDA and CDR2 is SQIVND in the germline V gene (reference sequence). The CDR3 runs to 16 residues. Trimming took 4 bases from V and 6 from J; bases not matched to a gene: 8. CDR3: CASSTPRDRGGNEQFF. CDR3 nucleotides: TGTGCCAGTAGTACCCCCCGGGACAGGGGGGGCAATGAGCAGTTCTTC.

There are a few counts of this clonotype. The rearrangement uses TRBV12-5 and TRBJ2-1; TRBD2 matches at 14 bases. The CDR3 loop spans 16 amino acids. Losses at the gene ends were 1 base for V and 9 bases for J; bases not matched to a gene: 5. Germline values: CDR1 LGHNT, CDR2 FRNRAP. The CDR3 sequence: CASGLGLAGGWGEQFF. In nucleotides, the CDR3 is TGTGCTAGTGGTTTGGGACTAGCGGGGGGGTGGGGTGAGCAGTTCTTC. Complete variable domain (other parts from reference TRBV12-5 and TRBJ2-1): DARVTQTPRHKVTEMGQEVTMRCQPILGHNTVFWYRQTMMQGLELLAYFRNRAPLDDSGMPKDRFSAEMPDATLATLKIQPSEPRDSAVYFCASGLGLAGGWGEQFFGPGTRLTVL.

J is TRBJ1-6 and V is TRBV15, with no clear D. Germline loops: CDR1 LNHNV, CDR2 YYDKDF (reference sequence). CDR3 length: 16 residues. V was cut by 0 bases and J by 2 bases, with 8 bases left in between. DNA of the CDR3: TGTGCCACCAGCAGAGATCATACAGCCTATAATTCACCCCTCCACTTT. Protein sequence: CATSRDHTAYNSPLHF.

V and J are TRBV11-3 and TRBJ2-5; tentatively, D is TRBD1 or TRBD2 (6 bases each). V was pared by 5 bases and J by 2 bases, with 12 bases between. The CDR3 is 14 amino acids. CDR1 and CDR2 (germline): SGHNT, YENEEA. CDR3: CASSPGAGQETQYF. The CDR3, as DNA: TGTGCCAGCAGCCCGGGGGCAGGGCAAGAGACCCAGTACTTC.

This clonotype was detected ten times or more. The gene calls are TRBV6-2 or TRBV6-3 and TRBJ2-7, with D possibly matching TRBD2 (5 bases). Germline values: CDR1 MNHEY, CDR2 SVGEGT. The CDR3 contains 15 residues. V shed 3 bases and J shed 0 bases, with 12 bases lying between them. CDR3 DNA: TGTGCCAGCAGTTATGACTACCAGAGCTCCTACGAGCAGTACTTC. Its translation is CASSYDYQSSYEQYF.

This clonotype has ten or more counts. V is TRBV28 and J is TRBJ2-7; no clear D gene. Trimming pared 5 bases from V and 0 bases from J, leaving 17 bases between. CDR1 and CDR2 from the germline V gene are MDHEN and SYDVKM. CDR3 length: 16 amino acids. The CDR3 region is CASSLRGAPSSYEQYF. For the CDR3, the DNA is TGTGCCAGCAGTCTCCGAGGAGCGCCAAGCTCCTACGAGCAGTACTTC.

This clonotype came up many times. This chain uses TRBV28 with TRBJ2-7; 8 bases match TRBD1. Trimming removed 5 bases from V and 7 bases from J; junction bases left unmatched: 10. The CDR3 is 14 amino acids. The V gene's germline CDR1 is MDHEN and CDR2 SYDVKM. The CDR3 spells CASSRRTGRIEQYF. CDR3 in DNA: TGTGCCAGCAGTCGACGGACAGGGAGAATAGAGCAGTACTTC.

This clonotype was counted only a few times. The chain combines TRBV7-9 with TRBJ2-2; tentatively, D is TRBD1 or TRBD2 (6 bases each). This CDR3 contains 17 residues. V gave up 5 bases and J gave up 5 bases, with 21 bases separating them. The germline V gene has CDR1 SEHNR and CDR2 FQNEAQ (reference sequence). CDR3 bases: TGTGCCAGCAGCCACCGTGTCGGGGGCCCCAAGACCGGGGAGCTGTTTTTT. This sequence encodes CASSHRVGGPKTGELFF.

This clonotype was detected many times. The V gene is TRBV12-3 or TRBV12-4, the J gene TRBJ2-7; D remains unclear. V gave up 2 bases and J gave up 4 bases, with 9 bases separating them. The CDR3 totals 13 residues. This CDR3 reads CASSLSNTYEQYF. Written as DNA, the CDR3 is TGTGCCAGCAGTTTATCGAACACATACGAGCAGTACTTC.

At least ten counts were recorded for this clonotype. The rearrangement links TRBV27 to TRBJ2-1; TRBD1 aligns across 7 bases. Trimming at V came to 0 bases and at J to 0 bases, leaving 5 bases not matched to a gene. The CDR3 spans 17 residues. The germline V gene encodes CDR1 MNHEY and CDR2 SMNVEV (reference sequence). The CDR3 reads CASSLSAGDSSYNEQFF. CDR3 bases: TGTGCCAGCAGTTTATCAGCTGGGGACAGCTCCTACAATGAGCAGTTCTTC.

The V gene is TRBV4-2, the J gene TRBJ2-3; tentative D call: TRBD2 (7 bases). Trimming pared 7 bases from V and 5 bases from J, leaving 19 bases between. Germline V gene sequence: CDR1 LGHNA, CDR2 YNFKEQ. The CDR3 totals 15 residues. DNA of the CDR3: TGTGCCAGCACCCGGGGGGACACCCGCGAAGATACGCAGTATTTT. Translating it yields CASTRGDTREDTQYF.

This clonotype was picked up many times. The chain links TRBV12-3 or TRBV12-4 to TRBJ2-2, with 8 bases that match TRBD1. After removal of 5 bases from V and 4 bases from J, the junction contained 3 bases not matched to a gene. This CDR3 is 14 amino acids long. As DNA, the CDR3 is TGTGCCAGCAGTCTACAGGGGGGCACCGGGGAGCTGTTTTTT. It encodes CASSLQGGTGELFF.

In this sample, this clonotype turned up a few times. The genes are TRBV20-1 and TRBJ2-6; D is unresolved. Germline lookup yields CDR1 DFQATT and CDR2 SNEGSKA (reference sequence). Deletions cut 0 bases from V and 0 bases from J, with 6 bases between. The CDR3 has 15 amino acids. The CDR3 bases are TGCAGTGCTAGAGATACTACCTCTGGGGCCAACGTCCTGACTTTC. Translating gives CSARDTTSGANVLTF.

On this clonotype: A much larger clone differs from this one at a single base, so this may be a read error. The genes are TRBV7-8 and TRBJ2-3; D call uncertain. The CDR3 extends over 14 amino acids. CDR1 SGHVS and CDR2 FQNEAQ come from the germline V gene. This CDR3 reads CASSSRPSTYTQYF. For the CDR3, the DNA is TGTGCCAGCAGCTCGAGACCGAGCACATATACGCAGTATTTT.

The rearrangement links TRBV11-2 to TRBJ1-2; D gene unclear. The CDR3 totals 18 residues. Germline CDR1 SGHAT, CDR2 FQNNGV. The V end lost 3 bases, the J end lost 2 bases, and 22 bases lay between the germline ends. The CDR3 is CASSFSAQLGRLNYGYTF. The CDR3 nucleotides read TGTGCCAGCAGCTTTTCCGCACAGCTCGGGCGACTGAACTATGGCTACACCTTC.